Below are 9 T cell receptor beta chains sequenced from a single sample in a study of T cell changes during pregnancy in multiple sclerosis. The method was immunoSEQ multiplex PCR; TCRdb's version includes in-frame clones alone and lacks a portion of them. The data hold 100,000 or so clones, with 75% to 95% observed a single time. The sequencing used peripheral blood, collected in the second trimester of pregnancy. These receptors were obtained from a female donor with multiple sclerosis, enrolled in a pregnancy study.

The rearrangement uses TRBV27 and TRBJ2-4; D uncertain. V gave up 5 bases and J gave up 0 bases, with 11 bases separating them. This CDR3 is 15 amino acids long. Germline V gene sequence: CDR1 MNHEY, CDR2 SMNVEV (reference sequence). The CDR3 is CASSPMNIAKNIQYF. CDR3 DNA: TGTGCCAGCAGTCCCATGAACATAGCCAAAAACATTCAGTACTTC.

This chain joins TRBV30 and TRBJ1-2; D possibly corresponds to TRBD1 (6 bases). This CDR3 has 15 residues. Trimming stripped 0 bases from V and 4 bases from J, with 15 bases between. Germline lookup yields CDR1 GTSNPN and CDR2 SVGIG (reference sequence). The CDR3 coding sequence is TGTGCCTGGAGTGTTAGGGGGTCCCTCGTCTATGGCTACACCTTC. As protein: CAWSVRGSLVYGYTF.

The chain carries TRBV29-1 and TRBJ2-7; 7 bases match TRBD1. Germline trimming cut 6 bases from V and 2 bases from J; bases unmatched to any gene: 10. This CDR3 is built from 14 residues. Germline CDR1 and CDR2: SQVTM and ANQGSEA. The CDR3 spells CSVRTGTATYEQYF. The CDR3 nucleotides read TGCAGCGTCCGGACCGGGACAGCAACCTACGAGCAGTACTTC.

The rearrangement links TRBV2 to TRBJ2-1, with TRBD2 matching over 9 bases. Germline CDR1 and CDR2: SNHLY and FYNNEI. J gave up 10 bases and V 4 bases, and 11 bases lay outside the gene matches. The CDR3 sequence is 15 residues long. In DNA form, the CDR3 reads TGTGCCAGCAGTGTATTAGCGGGAGAGGGAAGCGAGCAGTTCTTC. The encoded protein is CASSVLAGEGSEQFF. The entire variable domain, with the rest obtained from reference TRBV2 and TRBJ2-1, is as follows: EPEVTQTPSHQVTQMGQEVILRCVPISNHLYFYWYRQILGQKVEFLVSFYNNEISEKSEIFDDQFSVERPDGSNFTLKIRSTKLEDSAMYFCASSVLAGEGSEQFFGPGTRLTVL.

The chain is built from TRBV5-5 and TRBJ1-2; a weak D match, TRBD1 (5 bases). The CDR3 covers 13 residues. CDR1 is SGHKS and CDR2 is YYEKEE in the germline V gene (reference sequence). Trimming stripped 3 bases from V and 4 bases from J, with 10 bases between. CDR3 DNA: TGTGCCAGCAGCTCGGGGGAGACCTATGGCTACACCTTC. This codes for CASSSGETYGYTF.

In DNA form, the CDR3 reads TGTGCCAGTAGTATAACCGGGACAGGGAATGGCTACACCTTC. Its protein product is CASSITGTGNGYTF. This chain links TRBV19 with TRBJ1-2; 9 nucleotides line up with TRBD1. The CDR3 has 14 residues. V dropped 2 bases and J dropped 6; count of bases not matched to a gene: 4. Germline loops: CDR1 LNHDA, CDR2 SQIVND (reference sequence).

V and J are TRBV28 and TRBJ1-1, with 7 bases that match TRBD1. The germline gives CDR1 MDHEN, CDR2 SYDVKM. This CDR3 comprises 13 residues. V shed 3 bases and J 5 bases; nucleotides not matched to a gene: 3. This CDR3 reads CASSFYRGTEAFF. The CDR3 region has the DNA TGTGCCAGCAGTTTCTACAGGGGTACTGAAGCTTTCTTT. Filled out from reference TRBV28 and TRBJ1-1, the complete variable domain reads DVKVTQSSRYLVKRTGEKVFLECVQDMDHENMFWYRQDPGLGLRLIYFSYDVKMKEKGDIPEGYSVSREKKERFSLILESASTNQTSMYLCASSFYRGTEAFFGQGTRLTVV.

This clone appeared once. The rearrangement uses TRBV18 and TRBJ1-1; D is uncertain. V was shortened by 2 bases and J by 2 bases, with 15 bases between the two germline ends. Germline V CDR1 and CDR2: KGHSH, LQKENI. The CDR3 loop spans 16 amino acids. CDR3 amino acids: CASSPAVGTINTEAFF. The CDR3 DNA reads TGTGCCAGCTCACCAGCCGTCGGAACTATAAACACTGAAGCTTTCTTT.

This clone came up a few times. Other DNA sequences from this sample encode an identical CDR3 as well. The rearrangement links TRBV29-1 to TRBJ2-5; no firm D call. The germline gives CDR1 SQVTM, CDR2 ANQGSEA. V was pared by 4 bases and J by 5 bases, with 8 bases between. The CDR3 contains 11 residues. The CDR3 sequence: CSVGPGETQYF. The CDR3 DNA is TGCAGCGTTGGTCCCGGGGAGACCCAGTACTTC.